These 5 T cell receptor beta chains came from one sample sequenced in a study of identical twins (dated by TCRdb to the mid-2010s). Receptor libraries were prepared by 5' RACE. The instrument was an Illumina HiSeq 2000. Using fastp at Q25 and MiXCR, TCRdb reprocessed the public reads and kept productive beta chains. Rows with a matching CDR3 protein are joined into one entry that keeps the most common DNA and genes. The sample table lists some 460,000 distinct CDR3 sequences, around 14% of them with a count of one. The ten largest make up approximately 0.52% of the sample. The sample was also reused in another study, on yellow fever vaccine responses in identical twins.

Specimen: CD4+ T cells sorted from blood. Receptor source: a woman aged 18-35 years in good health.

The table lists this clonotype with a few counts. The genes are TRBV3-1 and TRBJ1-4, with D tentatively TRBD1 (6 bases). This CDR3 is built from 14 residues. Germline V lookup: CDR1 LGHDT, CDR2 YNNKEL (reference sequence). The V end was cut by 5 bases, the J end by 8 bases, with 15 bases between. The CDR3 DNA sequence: TGTGCCAGCAGCTTGGCGGGACATAAGGAAAAACTGTTTTTT. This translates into CASSLAGHKEKLFF.

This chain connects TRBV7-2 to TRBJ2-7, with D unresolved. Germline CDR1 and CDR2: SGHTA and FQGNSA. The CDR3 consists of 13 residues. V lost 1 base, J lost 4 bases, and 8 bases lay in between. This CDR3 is CASSLGAKYEQYF. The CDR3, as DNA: TGTGCCAGCAGCTTAGGGGCTAAGTACGAGCAGTACTTC.

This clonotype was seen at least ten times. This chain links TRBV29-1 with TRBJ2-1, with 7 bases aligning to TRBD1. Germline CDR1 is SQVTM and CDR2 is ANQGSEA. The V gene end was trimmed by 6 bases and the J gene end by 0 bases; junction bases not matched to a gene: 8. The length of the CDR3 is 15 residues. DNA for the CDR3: TGCAGCGTGCTGGGACAGCGAAACTCCTACAATGAGCAGTTCTTC. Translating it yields CSVLGQRNSYNEQFF.

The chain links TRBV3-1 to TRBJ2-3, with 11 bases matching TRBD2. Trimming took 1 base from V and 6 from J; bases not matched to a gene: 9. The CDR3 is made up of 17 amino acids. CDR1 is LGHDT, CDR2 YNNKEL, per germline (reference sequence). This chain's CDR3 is CASSQGIAGGPRDTQYF. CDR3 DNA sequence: TGTGCCAGCAGCCAAGGGATAGCGGGGGGGCCTAGGGATACGCAGTATTTT.

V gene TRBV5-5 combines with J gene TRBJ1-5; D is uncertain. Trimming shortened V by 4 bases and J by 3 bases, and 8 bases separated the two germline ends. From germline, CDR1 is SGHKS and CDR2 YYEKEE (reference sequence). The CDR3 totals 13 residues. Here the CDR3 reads CASSAEFNQPQHF. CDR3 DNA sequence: TGTGCCAGCAGCGCCGAATTCAATCAGCCCCAGCATTTT. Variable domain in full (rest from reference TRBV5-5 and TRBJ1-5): DAGVTQSPTHLIKTRGQQVTLRCSPISGHKSVSWYQQVLGQGPQFIFQYYEKEERGRGNFPDRFSARQFPNYSSELNVNALLLGDSALYLCASSAEFNQPQHFGDGTRLSIL.